The rows below give T cell receptor beta chains drawn from one sample of a study of cytomegalovirus exposure and HLA in healthy donors. Only in-frame clones appear in the TCRdb table, and some are missing; sequencing was by immunoSEQ multiplex PCR. Here the sample spans around 160,000 clones, 73% being singletons. The sequencing input was PBMCs. These TCRs come from a young woman in good health and CMV-seronegative. The CDR3 runs from the conserved cysteine through the conserved F or W. Each record gives: V gene, J gene, CDR3 length, clone size, D gene, CDR3 protein, CDR3 DNA. The D gene is left open where the match is weak. For some rows the clone size is stated as once, few or many, or as a class when expanded; others skip it.

>TRBV9|TRBJ1-4|15|-|TRBD1
CASSIYPGTDEKLFF
TGTGCCAGCAGCATCTACCCCGGGACAGATGAAAAACTGTTTTTT
>TRBV7-9|TRBJ2-3|15|-|TRBD2
CASSPGTSGTDTQYF
TGTGCCAGCAGCCCCGGGACTAGCGGCACAGATACGCAGTATTTT
>TRBV7-8|TRBJ1-5|16|few|TRBD1
CASSLEHRGLGQPQHF
TGTGCCAGCAGCTTAGAGCACAGGGGGCTCGGTCAGCCCCAGCATTTT
>TRBV7-9|TRBJ2-5|14|-|-
CASSLGGTTQTQYF
TGTGCCAGCAGCTTAGGAGGGACAACCCAGACCCAGTACTTC
>TRBV7-9|TRBJ1-3|14|-|TRBD1
CASTSTGAGNTIYF
TGTGCCAGCACCTCAACAGGGGCCGGAAACACCATATATTTT
>TRBV7-9|TRBJ1-1|14|once|-
CASSLQGQGTEAFF
TGTGCCAGCAGCTTACAGGGGCAGGGCACTGAAGCTTTCTTT
>TRBV6-1|TRBJ1-2|15|-|TRBD1
CASSESQGAPYGYTF
TGTGCCAGCAGTGAATCACAGGGGGCTCCCTATGGCTACACCTTC
>TRBV10-2|TRBJ2-1|14|-|TRBD1
CASSESTGGNEQFF
TGCGCCAGCAGTGAGTCTACAGGGGGCAATGAGCAGTTCTTC
>TRBV7-8|TRBJ1-5|15|few|-
CASSLGRSGNQPQHF
TGTGCCAGCAGCTTAGGTCGGTCAGGGAATCAGCCCCAGCATTTT
>TRBV28|TRBJ1-5|18|-|TRBD1
CASSLLRLGQGTNQPQHF
TGTGCCAGCAGTTTACTGAGGTTGGGACAGGGTACCAATCAGCCCCAGCATTTT
>TRBV15|TRBJ2-7|12|-|-
CATSRDVNEQYF
TGTGCCACCAGCAGAGATGTAAACGAGCAGTACTTC
>TRBV9|TRBJ1-5|16|-|TRBD1
CASSAQAGQGNQPQHF
TGTGCCAGCAGCGCGCAGGCAGGACAGGGCAATCAGCCCCAGCATTTT
>TRBV4-1|TRBJ1-5|15|-|-
CASSQADSINQPQHF
TGCGCCAGCAGCCAAGCAGACAGCATCAATCAGCCCCAGCATTTT
>TRBV27|TRBJ2-1|11|-|-
CASTSYNEQFF
TGTGCCAGCACTAGCTACAATGAGCAGTTCTTC
>TRBV27|TRBJ2-5|16|-|TRBD2
CASRLQLAGEPETQYF
TGTGCCAGCAGACTACAACTAGCGGGAGAACCAGAGACCCAGTACTTC
>TRBV19|TRBJ2-3|16|once|TRBD2
CASSLGLAGFADTQYF
TGTGCCAGTAGTTTGGGACTAGCGGGTTTCGCAGATACGCAGTATTTT
>TRBV5-4|TRBJ2-5|15|-|-
CASSIRDKSQETQYF
TGTGCCAGCAGCATCCGGGACAAATCCCAAGAGACCCAGTACTTC
>TRBV7-3|TRBJ2-1|15|few|TRBD1
CASSRDRGPYNEQFF
TGTGCCAGCAGCAGGGACAGGGGACCCTACAATGAGCAGTTCTTC
>TRBV7-9|TRBJ2-5|17|-|TRBD2
CASSPSLASGQDETQYF
TGTGCCAGCAGCCCAAGTTTGGCTAGCGGGCAAGACGAGACCCAGTACTTC
>TRBV5-6|TRBJ1-4|15|once|TRBD1
CASSLGQITNEKLFF
TGTGCCAGCAGCCTGGGACAGATAACTAATGAAAAACTGTTTTTT
>TRBV28|TRBJ1-3|15|-|-
CASTSEEGSGNTIYF
TGTGCCAGCACCTCTGAAGAGGGCTCTGGAAACACCATATATTTT
>TRBV9|TRBJ1-4|14|-|-
CASSSPAEVGKLFF
TGTGCCAGCAGCTCCCCGGCGGAGGTTGGAAAACTGTTTTTT
>TRBV4-2|TRBJ2-1|15|few|TRBD2
CASSQASGTYNEQFF
TGTGCCAGCAGCCAGGCTAGCGGGACCTACAATGAGCAGTTCTTC
>TRBV11-2|TRBJ2-1|14|-|TRBD2
CASSLRGSRYEQFF
TGTGCCAGCAGCTTACGCGGGAGTCGATATGAGCAGTTCTTC
>TRBV9|TRBJ1-4|12|-|-
CASGGGNEKLFF
TGTGCCAGCGGCGGAGGAAATGAAAAACTGTTTTTT
>TRBV7-2|TRBJ2-1|18|-|TRBD2
CASSQILYSGRAYNEQFF
TGTGCCAGCAGCCAAATTCTCTATAGCGGGAGGGCGTACAATGAGCAGTTCTTC
>TRBV19|TRBJ1-5|15|-|TRBD1
CASSKVRDRVQPQHF
TGTGCCAGTAGTAAAGTCCGGGACAGGGTTCAGCCCCAGCATTTT
>TRBV7-8|TRBJ2-1|13|-|-
CASSFEQGYEQFF
TGTGCCAGCAGCTTTGAACAGGGCTATGAGCAGTTCTTC
>TRBV6-1|TRBJ2-2|15|few|TRBD1
CASSDGDRNTGELFF
TGTGCCAGCAGTGACGGGGACAGGAACACCGGGGAGCTGTTTTTT
>TRBV11-3|TRBJ2-2|15|-|-
CASSSYGRNTGELFF
TGTGCCAGCAGCTCCTACGGGAGGAACACCGGGGAGCTGTTTTTT
>TRBV4-3|TRBJ1-4|16|-|-
CASSPRVGSLNEKLFF
TGCGCCAGCAGCCCGCGGGTCGGTTCACTTAATGAAAAACTGTTTTTT
>TRBV9|TRBJ2-3|16|-|TRBD1
CASSARQGISTDTQYF
TGTGCCAGCAGCGCACGACAGGGGATAAGCACAGATACGCAGTATTTT
>TRBV10-1|TRBJ1-1|18|-|-
CASSESRGGWGMNTEAFF
TGCGCCAGCAGTGAGTCGCGGGGGGGTTGGGGAATGAACACTGAAGCTTTCTTT
>TRBV7-7|TRBJ1-1|13|-|-
CASSKQENTEAFF
TGTGCTAGCAGCAAACAGGAGAACACTGAAGCTTTCTTT
>TRBV7-2|TRBJ2-3|13|-|-
CASSPGIRDTQYF
TGTGCCAGCAGCCCCGGGATTAGGGATACGCAGTATTTT
>TRBV10-3|TRBJ1-3|15|few|-
CAISGGSISGNTIYF
TGTGCCATCAGTGGAGGGTCCATCTCTGGAAACACCATATATTTT
>TRBV28|TRBJ1-2|15|-|-
CASSSEGTFNYGYTF
TGTGCCAGCAGTTCCGAAGGGACATTCAACTATGGCTACACCTTC
>TRBV7-2|TRBJ2-3|14|-|TRBD1
CASSLWTGADTQYF
TGTGCCAGCAGCCTTTGGACAGGCGCAGATACGCAGTATTTT
>TRBV7-9|TRBJ1-1|12|-|-
CSSSPRATEAFF
TGTTCCAGCAGCCCCAGGGCCACTGAAGCTTTCTTT
>TRBV7-3|TRBJ2-7|18|-|TRBD2
CASSLMGGLAGGPNEQYF
TGTGCCAGCAGCTTAATGGGGGGCCTAGCGGGGGGGCCCAACGAGCAGTACTTC
>TRBV7-2|TRBJ2-5|14|once|-
CASSPLRMAETQYF
TGTGCCAGCAGCCCTCTTCGTATGGCAGAGACCCAGTACTTC